Sequencing of this T cell receptor beta chain was carried out in a study of control samples from healthy donors and cancer patients. The CDR3 extends over 12 amino acids. The ends were cut back, 2 bases at V and 7 bases at J, with 6 bases in the middle. Per germline, CDR1 KGHSH and CDR2 LQKENI. Using immunoSEQ multiplex PCR, the repertoire was profiled, and TCRdb retains in-frame clones only, with some absent. The profile shows 150,000 to 200,000 clones, more than 85% of them singletons. Material: blood. The clonotype comes from a woman in her thirties or forties in good health. The chain carries TRBV18 and TRBJ1-5; D remains ambiguous. CDR3 nucleotide sequence: TGTGCCAGCTCACCAGGATACCAGCCCCAGCATTTT. Its protein product is CASSPGYQPQHF.